Sequencing of this T cell receptor beta chain was carried out in a study of blood T cells in healthy people across ages. In the study overall: Through template switching, about one barcoded beta molecule was captured per two T cells, as measured in model experiments. Findings and limits, study-wide: While age rose, TCR beta diversity per million T cells dropped in a roughly linear way.

Per-sample yields of isolated PBMCs were at least 6 million. In its sample, this clonotype was seen a few times. What it binds is unknown. The junction does not match germline at one end; this may be a read error. A second PCR of about 6 to 11 cycles used a sample-barcoded 5' primer and a J-beta primer mix. TCRdb itself ran the 5' RACE reads through MiXCR, one entry per CDR3 protein. The sample records fewer than 1,200,000 distinct CDR3 sequences, approximately 25% being singletons. Germline CDR1 is MNHEY and CDR2 is SVGEGT. This CDR3 comprises 11 residues. These data were likewise used in another study, on T cells of mothers and their children. From that report: Donation involved three healthy Caucasian mothers and the six children that they had.

The specimen was blood. V gene TRBV6-2 or TRBV6-3 combines with J gene TRBJ2-1, with D maybe TRBD2 (6 bases). The clonotype was recovered from a girl aged 2-9 years in good health. CDR3 protein: CVSSQGGEQFF. The CDR3 nucleotides read TGTGTCAGCAGTCAGGGAGGCGAGCAGTTCTTC.